This T cell receptor (beta chain) was observed in a study of Ad26.COV2.S vaccination and SARS-CoV-2 variants. Study-level results: There was a possibility that the TCR breadth and depth analyses underestimated total T cell responses. Those who received vaccine or placebo ended up with similar non-spike TCR breadth. Vaccine recipients posted higher spike-specific TCR breadth than their placebo counterparts. Substantial post-vaccination breadth of spike-specific CD8+ and CD4+ T cell responses was reported.

Using immunoSEQ multiplex PCR, the repertoire was profiled, and TCRdb retains in-frame clones only, with some absent. Of roughly 380,000 clones listed, under 95% were seen once; the top ten hold 3% to 4%. For this clone: Its cognate antigen is unknown.

Trimming took 4 bases from V and 3 from J, leaving 15 bases between them. The germline CDR1 and CDR2 sequences are LGHDT and YNNKEL (reference sequence). CDR3 length: 15 residues. The chain joins TRBV3-1 (or the pseudogene TRBV3-2) to TRBJ1-1, with D possibly being TRBD1 (5 bases). The sequenced sample was peripheral blood, obtained after recovery from COVID-19. The sequence was obtained from a human donor who had recovered from COVID-19. This CDR3 is CASSPRHRQDTEAFF. As DNA, the CDR3 is TGTGCCAGCAGCCCGAGGCACAGGCAAGACACTGAAGCTTTCTTT.